This T cell receptor (beta chain) was documented in a study of CD8+ T cells in alopecia areata. Study-level information: Patients in the treated group were given tofacitinib by mouth, 5 to 10 mg twice a day. Dosing with tofacitinib proceeded for 6 to 18 months, followed by 6 months off drug. Points from the study as a whole: There were also resident alphabeta T cells of normal skin sequenced in scalp samples.

The germline V and J ends were trimmed by 7 bases and 1 base, with 11 bases remaining between them. The CDR3 is made up of 12 amino acids. The germline V gene encodes CDR1 SQVTM and CDR2 ANQGSEA. With regard to this clone: Antigen specificity is unknown.

Samples from alopecia areata patients were lesional scalp punch biopsies and peripheral blood. RNA was extracted and reverse transcribed into cDNA as the sequencing template. The assay was immunoSEQ multiplex PCR, and TCRdb's table has in-frame clones only and misses some. The data show about 70,000 clones, approximately 43% seen once. This chain connects TRBV29-1 to TRBJ2-7; TRBD1 might be the D (6 bases). This clonotype was obtained from a human donor with alopecia areata. The source was CD8+ T cells sorted from blood, collected at week 0. The CDR3 sequence is CSALDRSYEQYF. The DNA for the CDR3 is TGCAGCGCTCTGGACAGATCCTACGAGCAGTACTTC.